These 24 T cell receptor beta chains share one sample of origin, sequenced in a study of blood T cell repertoires in COVID-19. Profiling relied on immunoSEQ multiplex PCR, and the TCRdb table lists in-frame clones only, not all of them. Seen here are 250,000 or so clones, roughly 82% observed once, and the top ten hold roughly 12%. The sequencing input was peripheral blood. The origin of the receptors is an elderly man with acute or convalescent COVID-19.

The V and J genes are TRBV6-6 and TRBJ1-2, with 9 bases fitting TRBD1. Germline values: CDR1 MNHNY, CDR2 SVGAGI (reference sequence). The ends lost 5 bases at V and 3 bases at J; junction bases unmatched: 4. This CDR3 region has 14 residues. The CDR3 protein is CASSRQGDDYGYTF. CDR3 nucleotides: TGTGCCAGCAGTCGACAGGGGGACGACTATGGCTACACCTTC.

This chain joins TRBV19 and TRBJ2-7, with D maybe TRBD1 (5 bases). V was shortened by 5 bases and J by 2 bases, with 13 bases between the two germline ends. From germline, CDR1 is LNHDA and CDR2 SQIVND (reference sequence). There are 14 residues in the CDR3. CDR3 amino acids: CASSPRQTTYEQYF. As DNA, the CDR3 is TGTGCCAGTAGTCCGCGACAGACCACCTACGAGCAGTACTTC. Together with reference TRBV19 and TRBJ2-7, the CDR3 gives the full variable domain: DGGITQSPKYLFRKEGQNVTLSCEQNLNHDAMYWYRQDPGQGLRLIYYSQIVNDFQKGDIAEGYSVSREKKESFPLTVTSAQKNPTAFYLCASSPRQTTYEQYFGPGTRLTVT.

This clone has more than one count but fewer than ten. CDR3 sequence: CASSLDTGSEKLFF. The CDR3 coding sequence is TGTGCCAGCAGCTTAGATACAGGCAGCGAAAAACTGTTTTTT. V usage is TRBV11-2 and J usage is TRBJ1-4, with TRBD1 as a possible D gene (5 bases). Trimming stripped 0 bases from V and 8 bases from J, with 10 bases between. The CDR3 is 14 residues long. CDR1 is SGHAT and CDR2 is FQNNGV in the germline V gene.

This chain joins TRBV9 and TRBJ2-7, with 13 positions matching TRBD2. V lost 3 bases to trimming and J lost 3 bases; unmatched junction nucleotides: 6. In germline, CDR1 is SGDLS, CDR2 YYNGEE. The CDR3 sequence is 16 residues long. CDR3 DNA sequence: TGTGCCAGCAGCGCCTTGGGACTAGCGGGACGCTACGAGCAGTACTTC. Translated, it gives CASSALGLAGRYEQYF.

The gene calls are TRBV3-1 (or the pseudogene TRBV3-2) and TRBJ1-5; 11 bases map to TRBD1. CDR1 and CDR2 from the germline V gene are LGHDT and YNNKEL (reference sequence). The junction had 6 bases not matched to a gene; V was cut back by 8 bases and J by 6 bases. The CDR3 consists of 14 residues. For the CDR3, the DNA is TGTGCCAGCGGACAGGGGGCTGTTGGTCAGCCCCAGCATTTT. This translates into CASGQGAVGQPQHF.

The chain combines TRBV4-1 with TRBJ2-5; D is undetermined. CDR1 and CDR2 from the germline V gene are MGHRA and YSYEKL. Trimming pared 4 bases from V and 5 bases from J, leaving 11 bases between. The CDR3 is made up of 13 amino acids. The CDR3 coding sequence is TGCGCCAGCAGCCCTCCGGGTAGCGAGACCCAGTACTTC. As protein: CASSPPGSETQYF.

This clone was picked up a small number of times. The chain uses TRBV19 and TRBJ2-5; weak D call: TRBD1 (6 bases). This CDR3 has 16 amino acids. CDR1 LNHDA and CDR2 SQIVND come from the germline V gene (reference sequence). V lost 6 bases to trimming and J lost 1 base, with 18 bases between them. CDR3 sequence: CASRPQGREFQETQYF. Written as DNA, the CDR3 is TGTGCCAGTAGACCACAGGGAAGGGAGTTCCAAGAGACCCAGTACTTC.

In this sample, this clone turned up once. The chain links TRBV28 to TRBJ2-7; 7 bases align to TRBD1. V lost 10 bases to trimming and J lost 6 bases; unmatched junction nucleotides: 15. CDR1 MDHEN and CDR2 SYDVKM come from the germline V gene. CDR3 length: 14 amino acids. CDR3 amino acids: CATVPLTGLVEQYF. As DNA, the CDR3 is TGTGCCACAGTCCCCTTGACAGGGTTAGTCGAGCAGTACTTC.

V is TRBV18 and J is TRBJ1-2; 7 nucleotides line up with TRBD1. Looked up from germline, CDR1 is KGHSH and CDR2 is LQKENI. Unmatched junction bases numbered 10, after V lost 5 bases and J lost 7 bases. The CDR3 consists of 14 residues. The CDR3 here is CASSGNEGGPGYTF. CDR3 DNA: TGTGCCAGCTCAGGAAACGAAGGGGGCCCTGGCTACACCTTC.

V gene TRBV5-1 combines with J gene TRBJ2-3; 11 bases align to TRBD2. V trimming: 4 bases; J trimming: 1 base; junction bases outside the gene matches: 2. The length of the CDR3 is 15 residues. Germline V gives CDR1 SGHRS, CDR2 YFSETQ. The CDR3 nucleotides read TGCGCCAGCAGCCCGGGACTAGCGGGCACAGATACGCAGTATTTT. Translating it yields CASSPGLAGTDTQYF.

V gene TRBV5-6 combines with J gene TRBJ1-5; D is undetermined. Germline V CDR1 and CDR2: SGHDT, YYEEEE. The CDR3 extends over 15 amino acids. Trimming cost V 4 bases and J 0 bases, with 11 bases left between them. CDR3 coding DNA: TGTGCCAGCAGCCCGGGAGGGTATAGCAATCAGCCCCAGCATTTT. The encoded protein is CASSPGGYSNQPQHF.

Comment on this clone: In the same sample, other DNA sequences code for this CDR3. This chain links TRBV3-1 (or the pseudogene TRBV3-2) with TRBJ1-1; the D gene is possibly TRBD1 (5 bases). Between the trimmed V and J ends, which lost 2 bases and 0 bases, there was a span of 7 bases. CDR1 and CDR2 from the germline V gene are LGHDT and YNNKEL (reference sequence). The CDR3 spans 14 residues. CDR3 sequence reads: CASSQQGMNTEAFF. DNA of the CDR3: TGTGCCAGCAGCCAACAGGGCATGAACACTGAAGCTTTCTTT.

This sequence joins TRBV28 and TRBJ1-4; D unresolved. V was trimmed by 2 bases and J by 10 bases, leaving 17 bases between them. CDR1 MDHEN and CDR2 SYDVKM come from the germline V gene. The CDR3 loop spans 15 amino acids. CDR3 sequence reads: CASSLPTEGLGKLFF. CDR3 bases: TGTGCCAGCAGTTTACCAACAGAGGGTTTAGGAAAACTGTTTTTT.

V usage is TRBV10-3 and J usage is TRBJ2-1, with TRBD2 as a possible D gene (6 bases). The ends were cut back, 8 bases at V and 1 base at J, with 15 bases in the middle. There are 15 residues in the CDR3. Germline V lookup: CDR1 ENHRY, CDR2 SYGVKD. The CDR3 bases are TGTGCCATCCGACCCGGGGGACGGTCCTACAATGAGCAGTTCTTC. Translation: CAIRPGGRSYNEQFF.

The chain uses TRBV21-1 and TRBJ1-3; TRBD1, as called in the table, went unchecked against the DNA. TRBV21-1 is assigned pseudogene status. The CDR3 has 16 residues. DNA for the CDR3: TGTGCCAGCAGCAAAGGGCTCAGGTTCTCTGGAAACACCATATATTTT. Its protein product is CASSKGLRFSGNTIYF.

This clone was seen only a few times. Other DNA sequences in the same sample also yield this CDR3. This chain uses TRBV7-9 with TRBJ1-1; no clear D. CDR3 length: 14 amino acids. Per the germline V gene, CDR1 is SEHNR and CDR2 is FQNEAQ (reference sequence). V lost 3 bases and J 5 bases, leaving 13 bases between the germline ends. CDR3 sequence (DNA): TGTGCCAGCAGCTTGAGATCCAGGAATACTGAAGCTTTCTTT. Protein product: CASSLRSRNTEAFF.

V and J are TRBV24-1 and TRBJ1-5; TRBD1 aligns across 11 bases. This CDR3 comprises 17 residues. CDR1 is KGHDR, CDR2 SFDVKD, per germline. Unmatched junction bases numbered 11, after V lost 4 bases and J lost 7 bases. CDR3: CATSDSPMGQGGQPQHF. CDR3 DNA: TGTGCCACCAGTGACTCGCCCATGGGACAGGGGGGACAGCCCCAGCATTTT.

The chain combines TRBV2 with TRBJ1-4, with TRBD1 matching 9 bases. This CDR3 has 15 amino acids. Germline-derived CDR1 and CDR2 are SNHLY and FYNNEI. With V trimmed by 6 bases and J by 2 bases, 4 bases remained unmatched. The CDR3 DNA is TGTGCCAGCAGGAGGGACAGGGCCACTAATGAAAAACTGTTTTTT. As protein: CASRRDRATNEKLFF.

The V and J genes are TRBV29-1 and TRBJ2-3; 7 positions match TRBD2. Germline CDR1 and CDR2: SQVTM and ANQGSEA. CDR3 size: 11 residues. In DNA, the CDR3 is TGCGGGGGGGGGAGCACAGATACGCAGTATTTT. Its protein is CGGGSTDTQYF.

The chain carries TRBV28 and TRBJ1-6; 8 bases agree with TRBD1. Germline CDR1 MDHEN, CDR2 SYDVKM. V was pared by 4 bases and J by 6 bases, with 5 bases of the junction left unmatched. The CDR3 is made up of 15 amino acids. CDR3 sequence reads: CASSYQTGANSPLHF. DNA of the CDR3: TGTGCCAGCAGTTACCAGACAGGGGCTAATTCACCCCTCCACTTT. Based on the CDR3 plus reference TRBV28 and TRBJ1-6, the full variable domain is DVKVTQSSRYLVKRTGEKVFLECVQDMDHENMFWYRQDPGLGLRLIYFSYDVKMKEKGDIPEGYSVSREKKERFSLILESASTNQTSMYLCASSYQTGANSPLHFGNGTRLTVT.

The rearrangement joins TRBV28 to TRBJ2-7; TRBD1 might be the D (6 bases). Trimming took 3 bases from V and 5 from J, leaving 11 bases between them. CDR1 MDHEN and CDR2 SYDVKM come from the germline V gene. The CDR3 loop spans 13 amino acids. The CDR3 region is CASSLDSFDEQYF. The CDR3 nucleotides are TGTGCCAGCAGTTTGGACAGTTTTGACGAGCAGTACTTC.

A few counts support this clone. V usage is TRBV21-1 and J usage is TRBJ1-6. TRBV21-1 is reported as a pseudogene. The CDR3 totals 17 residues. The CDR3, as DNA: TGTGCCAGCAGCAAAGTCCCGACCCCCCGGGGGAATTCACCCCTCCACTTT. It translates to CASSKVPTPRGNSPLHF.

This chain connects TRBV11-2 to TRBJ1-4, with D perhaps TRBD1 (5 bases). Looked up from germline, CDR1 is SGHAT and CDR2 is FQNNGV. The CDR3 loop spans 13 amino acids. The V gene lost 5 bases and the J gene lost 7 bases, with 11 bases spanning the gap. The CDR3: CASSPSTGEKLFF. Here the CDR3 DNA reads TGTGCCAGCAGCCCTTCCACAGGTGAAAAACTGTTTTTT.

V is TRBV12-3 or TRBV12-4 and J is TRBJ1-5; D is unresolved. The CDR3 length is 13 residues. With 8 bases removed from V and 0 bases from J, the gap between germline ends came to 8 bases. The CDR3 bases are TGTGCCAGCCGGGGAGATAGCAATCAGCCCCAGCATTTT. It codes for CASRGDSNQPQHF.